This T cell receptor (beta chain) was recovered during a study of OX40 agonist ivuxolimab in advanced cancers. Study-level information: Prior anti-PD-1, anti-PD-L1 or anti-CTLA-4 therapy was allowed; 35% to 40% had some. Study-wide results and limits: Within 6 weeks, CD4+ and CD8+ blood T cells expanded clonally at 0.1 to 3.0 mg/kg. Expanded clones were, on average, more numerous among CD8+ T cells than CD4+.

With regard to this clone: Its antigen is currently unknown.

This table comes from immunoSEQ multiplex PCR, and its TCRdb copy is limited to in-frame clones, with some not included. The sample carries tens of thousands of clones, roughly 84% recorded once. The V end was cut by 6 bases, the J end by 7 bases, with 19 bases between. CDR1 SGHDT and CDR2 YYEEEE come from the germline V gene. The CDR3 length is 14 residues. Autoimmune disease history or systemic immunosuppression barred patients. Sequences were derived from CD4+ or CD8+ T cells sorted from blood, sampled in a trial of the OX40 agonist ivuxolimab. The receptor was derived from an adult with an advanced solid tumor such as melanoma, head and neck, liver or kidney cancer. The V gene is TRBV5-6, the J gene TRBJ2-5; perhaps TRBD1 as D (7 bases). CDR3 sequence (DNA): TGTGCCAGCAACGGGGGACAGATGGGGAGGACCCAGTACTTC. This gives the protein CASNGGQMGRTQYF. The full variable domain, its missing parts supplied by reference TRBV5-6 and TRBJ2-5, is DAGVTQSPTHLIKTRGQQVTLRCSPKSGHDTVSWYQQALGQGPQFIFQYYEEEERQRGNFPDRFSGHQFPNYSSELNVNALLLGDSALYLCASNGGQMGRTQYFGPGTRLLVL.